The 2 T cell receptor beta chains below come from one sample, sequenced in a study of T cells in Graves' hyperthyroidism and ophthalmopathy. Amplification yielded TCR beta CDR3 regions, with RNA transcripts as the source. The HTBI primer set was used in a first-round RT-PCR of the TCR CDR3. TCRdb used MiXCR to reprocess the multiplex PCR reads, holding one entry per CDR3 protein. The data show about 200,000 distinct CDR3 sequences, around 16% seen once. The specimen was blood. These receptors were collected from a woman aged 50 to 60 with Graves' hyperthyroidism.

This clonotype was found a few times. The chain employs TRBV27 and TRBJ1-3; D is ambiguous. V lost 2 bases, J lost 0 bases, and 8 bases lay in between. The V gene's germline CDR1 is MNHEY and CDR2 SMNVEV (reference sequence). CDR3 size: 15 residues. CDR3: CASSLDGSSGNTIYF. CDR3 bases: TGTGCCAGCAGTTTAGACGGAAGCTCTGGAAACACCATATATTTT.

This clonotype was seen a few times. V and J are TRBV28 and TRBJ2-2, with TRBD2 identical over 9 bases. Trimming cost V 5 bases and J 4 bases; bases outside gene matches: 2. Germline V gene data show CDR1 as MDHEN and CDR2 as SYDVKM. This CDR3 contains 14 residues. DNA for the CDR3: TGTGCCAGCAGTCGACTAGCGGTCACCGGGGAGCTGTTTTTT. Its translation is CASSRLAVTGELFF.